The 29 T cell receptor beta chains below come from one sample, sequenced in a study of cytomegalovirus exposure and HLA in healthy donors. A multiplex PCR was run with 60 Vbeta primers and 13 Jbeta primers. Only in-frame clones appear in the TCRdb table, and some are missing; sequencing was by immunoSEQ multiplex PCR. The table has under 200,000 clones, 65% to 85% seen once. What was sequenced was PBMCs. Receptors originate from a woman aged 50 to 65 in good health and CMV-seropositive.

This CDR3 is CASSQQGMNTEAFF. Here the CDR3 DNA reads TGTGCCAGCAGTCAACAGGGTATGAACACTGAAGCTTTCTTT. The rearrangement links TRBV7-8 to TRBJ1-1; the D gene is possibly TRBD1 (6 bases). Trimming stripped 6 bases from V and 0 bases from J, with 11 bases between. The length of the CDR3 is 14 residues. Germline CDR1 and CDR2: SGHVS and FQNEAQ.

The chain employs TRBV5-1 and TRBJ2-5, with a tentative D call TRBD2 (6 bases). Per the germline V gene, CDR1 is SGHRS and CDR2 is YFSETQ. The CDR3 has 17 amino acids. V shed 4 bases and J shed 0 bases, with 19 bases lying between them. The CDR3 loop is CASSLGPGLSYQETQYF. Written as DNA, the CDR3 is TGCGCCAGCAGCCTTGGGCCGGGACTCTCGTACCAAGAGACCCAGTACTTC.

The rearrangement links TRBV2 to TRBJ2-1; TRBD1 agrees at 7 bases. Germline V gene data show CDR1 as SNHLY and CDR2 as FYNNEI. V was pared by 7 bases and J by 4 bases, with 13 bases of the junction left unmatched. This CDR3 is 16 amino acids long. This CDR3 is CASTITGQTVYNEQFF. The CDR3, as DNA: TGTGCCAGCACCATTACGGGACAGACCGTTTACAATGAGCAGTTCTTC. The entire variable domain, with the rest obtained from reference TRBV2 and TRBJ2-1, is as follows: EPEVTQTPSHQVTQMGQEVILRCVPISNHLYFYWYRQILGQKVEFLVSFYNNEISEKSEIFDDQFSVERPDGSNFTLKIRSTKLEDSAMYFCASTITGQTVYNEQFFGPGTRLTVL.

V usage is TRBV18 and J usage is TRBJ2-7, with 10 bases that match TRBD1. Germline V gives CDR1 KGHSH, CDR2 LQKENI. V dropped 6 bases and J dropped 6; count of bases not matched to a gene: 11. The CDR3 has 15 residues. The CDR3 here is CASSPIPGTGVEQYF. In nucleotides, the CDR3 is TGTGCCAGCTCCCCCATTCCCGGGACAGGGGTCGAGCAGTACTTC. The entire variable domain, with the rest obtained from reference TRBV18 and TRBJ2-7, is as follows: NAGVMQNPRHLVRRRGQEARLRCSPMKGHSHVYWYRQLPEEGLKFMVYLQKENIIDESGMPKERFSAEFPKEGPSILRIQQVVRGDSAAYFCASSPIPGTGVEQYFGPGTRLTVT.

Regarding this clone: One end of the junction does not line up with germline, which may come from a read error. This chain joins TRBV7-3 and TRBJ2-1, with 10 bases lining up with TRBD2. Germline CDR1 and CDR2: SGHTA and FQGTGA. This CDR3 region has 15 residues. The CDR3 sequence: CASSLTGTSVREQFF. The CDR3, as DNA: TGTGCCAGCAGCCTAACCGGGACTAGCGTTAGGGAGCAGTTCTTC.

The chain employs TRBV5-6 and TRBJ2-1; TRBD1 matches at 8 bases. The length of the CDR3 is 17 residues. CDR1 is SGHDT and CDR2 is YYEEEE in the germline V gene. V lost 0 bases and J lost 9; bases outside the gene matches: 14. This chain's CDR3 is CASSLAIRTGSFGEQFF. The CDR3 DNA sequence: TGTGCCAGCAGCTTGGCCATAAGGACAGGGAGCTTTGGTGAGCAGTTCTTC.

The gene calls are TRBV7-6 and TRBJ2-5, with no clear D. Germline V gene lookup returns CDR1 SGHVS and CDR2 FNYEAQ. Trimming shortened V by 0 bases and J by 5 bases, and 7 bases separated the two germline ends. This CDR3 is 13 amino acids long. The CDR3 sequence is CASSLAMRETQYF. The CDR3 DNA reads TGTGCCAGCAGCTTAGCGATGAGGGAGACCCAGTACTTC.

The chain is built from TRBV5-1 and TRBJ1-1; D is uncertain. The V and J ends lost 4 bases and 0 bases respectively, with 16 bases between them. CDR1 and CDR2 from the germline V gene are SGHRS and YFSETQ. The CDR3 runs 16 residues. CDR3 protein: CASSPTPQNLNTEAFF. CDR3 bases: TGCGCCAGCAGCCCTACACCACAGAACCTGAACACTGAAGCTTTCTTT.

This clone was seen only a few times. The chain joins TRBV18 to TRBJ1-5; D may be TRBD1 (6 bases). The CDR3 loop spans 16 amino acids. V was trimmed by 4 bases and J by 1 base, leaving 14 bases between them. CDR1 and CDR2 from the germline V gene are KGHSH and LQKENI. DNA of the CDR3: TGTGCCAGCTCACGTGGGCGGGGGCGAAGCAATCAGCCCCAGCATTTT. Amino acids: CASSRGRGRSNQPQHF. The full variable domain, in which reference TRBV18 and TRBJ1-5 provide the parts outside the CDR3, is NAGVMQNPRHLVRRRGQEARLRCSPMKGHSHVYWYRQLPEEGLKFMVYLQKENIIDESGMPKERFSAEFPKEGPSILRIQQVVRGDSAAYFCASSRGRGRSNQPQHFGDGTRLSIL.

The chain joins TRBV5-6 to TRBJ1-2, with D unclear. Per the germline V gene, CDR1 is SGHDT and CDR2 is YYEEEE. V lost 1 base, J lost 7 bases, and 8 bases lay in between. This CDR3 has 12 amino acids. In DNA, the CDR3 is TGTGCCAGCAGCTTGCAGAGGTGTGGCTACACCTTC. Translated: CASSLQRCGYTF.

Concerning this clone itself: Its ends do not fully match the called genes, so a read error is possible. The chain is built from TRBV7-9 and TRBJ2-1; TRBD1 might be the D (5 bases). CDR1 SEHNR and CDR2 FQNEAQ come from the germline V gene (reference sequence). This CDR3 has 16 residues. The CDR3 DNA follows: TGTTCCAGCAGCTTCTCCGGGTCTTTAGGGGTGAATGAGCAGTTCTTC. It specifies CSSSFSGSLGVNEQFF.

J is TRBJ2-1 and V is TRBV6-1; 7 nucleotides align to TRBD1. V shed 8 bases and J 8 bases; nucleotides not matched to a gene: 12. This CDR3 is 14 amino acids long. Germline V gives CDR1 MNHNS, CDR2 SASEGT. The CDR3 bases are TGTGCCAGCCGACAGGGCTTTAAGAAGGATGAGCAGTTCTTC. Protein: CASRQGFKKDEQFF.

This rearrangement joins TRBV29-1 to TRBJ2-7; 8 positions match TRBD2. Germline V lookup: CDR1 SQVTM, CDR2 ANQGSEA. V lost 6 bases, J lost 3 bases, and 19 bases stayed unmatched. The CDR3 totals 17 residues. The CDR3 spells CSVSRGGGGGRYYEQYF. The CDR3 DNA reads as TGCAGCGTAAGCCGGGGTGGAGGCGGGGGGCGCTACTACGAGCAGTACTTC.

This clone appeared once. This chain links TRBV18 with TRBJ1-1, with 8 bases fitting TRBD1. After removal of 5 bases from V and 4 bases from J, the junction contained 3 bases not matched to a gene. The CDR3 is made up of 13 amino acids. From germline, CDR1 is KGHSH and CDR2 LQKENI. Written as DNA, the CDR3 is TGTGCCAGCTCAGGTACAGGGGGCACTGAAGCTTTCTTT. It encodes CASSGTGGTEAFF.

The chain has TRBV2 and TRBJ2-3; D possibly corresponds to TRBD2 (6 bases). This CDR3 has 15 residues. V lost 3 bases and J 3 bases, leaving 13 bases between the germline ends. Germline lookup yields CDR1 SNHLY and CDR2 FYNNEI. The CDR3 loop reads CASSEKRAGTDTQYF. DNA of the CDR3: TGTGCCAGCAGTGAGAAGCGGGCCGGTACAGATACGCAGTATTTT.

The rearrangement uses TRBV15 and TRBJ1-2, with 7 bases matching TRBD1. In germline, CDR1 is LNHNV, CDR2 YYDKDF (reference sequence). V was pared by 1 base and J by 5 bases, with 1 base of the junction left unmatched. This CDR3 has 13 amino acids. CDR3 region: CATSRAGGYGYTF. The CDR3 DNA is TGTGCCACCAGCAGAGCAGGGGGGTATGGCTACACCTTC.

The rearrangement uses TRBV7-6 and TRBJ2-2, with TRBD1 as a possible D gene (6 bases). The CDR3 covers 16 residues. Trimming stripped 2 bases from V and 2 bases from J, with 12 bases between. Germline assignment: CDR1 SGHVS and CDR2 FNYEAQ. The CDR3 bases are TGTGCCAGCAGCTTACTCCGGACAGAAAACACCGGGGAGCTGTTTTTT. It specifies CASSLLRTENTGELFF.

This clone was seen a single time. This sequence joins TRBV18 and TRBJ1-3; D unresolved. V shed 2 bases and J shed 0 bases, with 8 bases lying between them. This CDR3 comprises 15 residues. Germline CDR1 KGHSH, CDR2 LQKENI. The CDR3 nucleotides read TGTGCCAGCTCACCAAGCAGCGACTCTGGAAACACCATATATTTT. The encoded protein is CASSPSSDSGNTIYF. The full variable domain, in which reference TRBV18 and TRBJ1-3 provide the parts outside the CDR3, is NAGVMQNPRHLVRRRGQEARLRCSPMKGHSHVYWYRQLPEEGLKFMVYLQKENIIDESGMPKERFSAEFPKEGPSILRIQQVVRGDSAAYFCASSPSSDSGNTIYFGEGSWLTVV.

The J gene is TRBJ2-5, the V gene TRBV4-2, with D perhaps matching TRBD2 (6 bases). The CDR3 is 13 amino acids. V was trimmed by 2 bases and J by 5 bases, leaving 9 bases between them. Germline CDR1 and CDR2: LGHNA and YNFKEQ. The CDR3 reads CASSQSGRETQYF. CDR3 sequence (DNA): TGTGCCAGCAGCCAATCAGGGAGGGAGACCCAGTACTTC.

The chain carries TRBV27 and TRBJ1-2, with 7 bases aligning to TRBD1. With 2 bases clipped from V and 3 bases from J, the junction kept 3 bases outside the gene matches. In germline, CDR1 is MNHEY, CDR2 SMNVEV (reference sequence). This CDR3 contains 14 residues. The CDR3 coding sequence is TGTGCCAGCAGTTTACACCAGGGGGACTATGGCTACACCTTC. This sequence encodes CASSLHQGDYGYTF.

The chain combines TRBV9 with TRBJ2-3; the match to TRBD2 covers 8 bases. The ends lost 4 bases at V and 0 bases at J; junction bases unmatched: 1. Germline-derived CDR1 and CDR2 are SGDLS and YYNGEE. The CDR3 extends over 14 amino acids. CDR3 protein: CASSSSGSTDTQYF. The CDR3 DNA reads TGTGCCAGCAGCTCTAGCGGGAGCACAGATACGCAGTATTTT.

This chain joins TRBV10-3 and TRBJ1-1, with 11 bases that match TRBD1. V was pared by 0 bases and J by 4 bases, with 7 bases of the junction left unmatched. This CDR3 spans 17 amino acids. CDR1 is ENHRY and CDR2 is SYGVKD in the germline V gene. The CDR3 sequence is CAISESGQGGSRTEAFF. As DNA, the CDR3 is TGTGCCATCAGTGAGTCGGGACAGGGGGGAAGTCGCACTGAAGCTTTCTTT.

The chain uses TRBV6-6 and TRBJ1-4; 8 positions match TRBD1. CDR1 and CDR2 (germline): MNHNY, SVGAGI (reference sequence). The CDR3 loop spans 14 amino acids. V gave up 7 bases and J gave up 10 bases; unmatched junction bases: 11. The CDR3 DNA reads TGTGCCAGCACCCTGACAGGGGAGTTCGGAAAACTGTTTTTT. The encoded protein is CASTLTGEFGKLFF.

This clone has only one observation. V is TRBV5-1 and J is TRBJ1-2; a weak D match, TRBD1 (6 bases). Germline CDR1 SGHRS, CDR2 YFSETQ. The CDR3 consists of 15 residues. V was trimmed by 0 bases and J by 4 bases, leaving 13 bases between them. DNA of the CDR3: TGCGCCAGCAGCTTGGGGACAGAACCAACCTATGGCTACACCTTC. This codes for CASSLGTEPTYGYTF.

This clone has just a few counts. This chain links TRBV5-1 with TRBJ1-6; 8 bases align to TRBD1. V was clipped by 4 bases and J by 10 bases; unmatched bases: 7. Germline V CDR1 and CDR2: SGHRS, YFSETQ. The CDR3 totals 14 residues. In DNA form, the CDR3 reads TGCGCCAGCAGCCGGACAGGGCCCGGGTCACCCCTCCACTTT. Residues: CASSRTGPGSPLHF.

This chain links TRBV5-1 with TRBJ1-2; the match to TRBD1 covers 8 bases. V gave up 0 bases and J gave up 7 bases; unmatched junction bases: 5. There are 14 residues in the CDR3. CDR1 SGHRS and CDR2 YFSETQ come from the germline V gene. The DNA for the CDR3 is TGCGCCAGCAGCTTGGGAGGACAGGGATTTGGCTACACCTTC. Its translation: CASSLGGQGFGYTF.

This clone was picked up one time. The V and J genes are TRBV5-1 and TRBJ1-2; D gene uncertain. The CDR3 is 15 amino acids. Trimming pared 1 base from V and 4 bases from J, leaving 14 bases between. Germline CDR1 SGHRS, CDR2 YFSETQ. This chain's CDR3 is CASSLSPGSSYGYTF. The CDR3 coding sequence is TGCGCCAGCAGCTTGTCACCCGGCTCTAGCTATGGCTACACCTTC.

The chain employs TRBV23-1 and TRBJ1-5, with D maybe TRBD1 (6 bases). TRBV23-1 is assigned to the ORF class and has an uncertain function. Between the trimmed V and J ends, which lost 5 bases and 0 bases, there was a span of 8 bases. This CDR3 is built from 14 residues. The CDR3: CASSRQDSNQPQHF. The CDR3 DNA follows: TGCGCCAGCAGTAGACAGGATAGCAATCAGCCCCAGCATTTT.

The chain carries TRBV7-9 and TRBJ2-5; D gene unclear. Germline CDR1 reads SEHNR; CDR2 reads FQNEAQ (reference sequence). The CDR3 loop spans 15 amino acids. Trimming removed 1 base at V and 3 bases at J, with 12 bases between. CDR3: CASSLVSAVKETQYF. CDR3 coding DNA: TGTGCCAGCAGCTTAGTTAGTGCGGTAAAAGAGACCCAGTACTTC.